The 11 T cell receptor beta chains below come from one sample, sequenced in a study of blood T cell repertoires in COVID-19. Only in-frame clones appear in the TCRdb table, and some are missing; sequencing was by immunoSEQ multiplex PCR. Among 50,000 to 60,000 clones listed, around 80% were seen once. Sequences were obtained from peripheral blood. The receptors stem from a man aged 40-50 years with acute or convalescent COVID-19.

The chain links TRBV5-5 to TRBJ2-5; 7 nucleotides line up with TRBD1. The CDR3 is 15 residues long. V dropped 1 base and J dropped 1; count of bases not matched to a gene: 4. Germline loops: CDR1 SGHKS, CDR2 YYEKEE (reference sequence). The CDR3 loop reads CASSLTGAVQETQYF. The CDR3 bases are TGTGCCAGCAGCTTGACAGGGGCCGTCCAAGAGACCCAGTACTTC.

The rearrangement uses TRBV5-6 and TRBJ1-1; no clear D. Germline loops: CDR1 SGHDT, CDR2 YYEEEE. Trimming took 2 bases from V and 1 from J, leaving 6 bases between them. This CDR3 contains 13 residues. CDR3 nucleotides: TGTGCCAGCAGCTTCGTCGGGAACACTGAAGCTTTCTTT. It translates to CASSFVGNTEAFF.

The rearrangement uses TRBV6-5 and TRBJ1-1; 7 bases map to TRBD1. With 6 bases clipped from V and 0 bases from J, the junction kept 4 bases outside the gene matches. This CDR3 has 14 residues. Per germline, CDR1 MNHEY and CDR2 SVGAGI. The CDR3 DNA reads TGTGCCAGCAGGTTGGGACAGATGAACACTGAAGCTTTCTTT. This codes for CASRLGQMNTEAFF.

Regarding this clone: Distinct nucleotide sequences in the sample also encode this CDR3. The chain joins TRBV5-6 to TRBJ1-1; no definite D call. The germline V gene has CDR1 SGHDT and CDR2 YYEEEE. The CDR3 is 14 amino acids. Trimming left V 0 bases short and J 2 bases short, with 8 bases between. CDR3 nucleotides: TGTGCCAGCAGCTTGGTTGGGAGAAACACTGAAGCTTTCTTT. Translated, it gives CASSLVGRNTEAFF.

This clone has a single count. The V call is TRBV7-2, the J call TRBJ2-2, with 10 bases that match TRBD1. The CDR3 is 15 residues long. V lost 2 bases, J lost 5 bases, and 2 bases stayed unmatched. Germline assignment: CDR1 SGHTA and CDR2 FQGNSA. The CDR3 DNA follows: TGTGCCAGCAGCTTAAGGACAGGGGGGACCGGGGAGCTGTTTTTT. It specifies CASSLRTGGTGELFF.

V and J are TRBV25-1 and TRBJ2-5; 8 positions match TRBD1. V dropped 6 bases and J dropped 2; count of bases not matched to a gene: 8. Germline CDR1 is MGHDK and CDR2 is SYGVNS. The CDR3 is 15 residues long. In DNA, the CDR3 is TGTGCCAGCAGCCCCGGGACAGGCTTGCAAGAGACCCAGTACTTC. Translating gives CASSPGTGLQETQYF.

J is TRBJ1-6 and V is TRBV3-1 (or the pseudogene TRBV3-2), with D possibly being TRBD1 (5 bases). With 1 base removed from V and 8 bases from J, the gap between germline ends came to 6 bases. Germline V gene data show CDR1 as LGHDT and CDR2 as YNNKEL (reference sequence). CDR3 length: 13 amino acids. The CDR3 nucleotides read TGTGCCAGCAGCCAAGGACAGTATTCACCCCTCCACTTT. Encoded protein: CASSQGQYSPLHF.

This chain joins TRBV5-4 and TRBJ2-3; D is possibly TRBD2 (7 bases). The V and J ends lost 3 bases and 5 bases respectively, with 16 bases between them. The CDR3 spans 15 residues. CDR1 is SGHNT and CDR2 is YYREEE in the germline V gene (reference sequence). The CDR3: CASSSRRGAGDTQYF. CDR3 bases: TGTGCCAGCAGCTCGCGTCGGGGGGCGGGAGATACGCAGTATTTT.

Here the CDR3 DNA reads TGTGCCTGGAGTAGAACCGGGACAGGGGGCTACAATGAGCAGTTCTTC. Protein product: CAWSRTGTGGYNEQFF. The chain carries TRBV30 and TRBJ2-1; 11 nucleotides line up with TRBD1. CDR1 is GTSNPN and CDR2 is SVGIG in the germline V gene (reference sequence). CDR3 size: 16 residues. V trimming: 2 bases; J trimming: 3 bases; junction bases outside the gene matches: 6.

The CDR3 reads CAVLDTGSTEAFF. The DNA for the CDR3 is TGTGCCGTACTAGACACGGGGAGCACTGAAGCTTTCTTT. The chain combines TRBV28 with TRBJ1-1, with D unresolved. Germline loops: CDR1 MDHEN, CDR2 SYDVKM. With 11 bases removed from V and 4 bases from J, the gap between germline ends came to 17 bases. The CDR3 totals 13 residues.

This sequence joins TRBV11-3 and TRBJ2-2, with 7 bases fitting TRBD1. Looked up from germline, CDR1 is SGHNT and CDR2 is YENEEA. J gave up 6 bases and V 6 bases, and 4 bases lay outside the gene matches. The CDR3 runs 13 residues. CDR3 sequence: CASRQTGSGELFF. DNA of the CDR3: TGTGCCAGCAGGCAGACAGGGTCCGGGGAGCTGTTTTTT.